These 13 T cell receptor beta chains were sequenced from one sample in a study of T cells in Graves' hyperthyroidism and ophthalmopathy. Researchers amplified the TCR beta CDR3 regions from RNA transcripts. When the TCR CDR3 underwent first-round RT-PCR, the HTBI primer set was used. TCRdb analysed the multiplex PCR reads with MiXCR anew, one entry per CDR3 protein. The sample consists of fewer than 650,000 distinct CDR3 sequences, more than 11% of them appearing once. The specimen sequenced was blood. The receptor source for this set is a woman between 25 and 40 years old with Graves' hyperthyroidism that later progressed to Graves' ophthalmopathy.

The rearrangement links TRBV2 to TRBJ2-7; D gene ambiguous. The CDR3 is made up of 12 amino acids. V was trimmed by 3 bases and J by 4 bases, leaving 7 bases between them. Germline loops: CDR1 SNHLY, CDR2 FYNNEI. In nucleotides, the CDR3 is TGTGCCAGCAGTGACAAGGGATACGAGCAGTACTTC. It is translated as CASSDKGYEQYF.

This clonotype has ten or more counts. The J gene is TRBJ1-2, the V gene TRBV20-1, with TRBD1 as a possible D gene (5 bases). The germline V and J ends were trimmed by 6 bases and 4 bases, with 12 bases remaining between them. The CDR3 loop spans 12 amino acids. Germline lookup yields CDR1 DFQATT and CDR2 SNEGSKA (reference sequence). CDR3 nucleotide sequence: TGCAGTGCCGGGACCGCGAGCTATGGCTACACCTTC. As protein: CSAGTASYGYTF.

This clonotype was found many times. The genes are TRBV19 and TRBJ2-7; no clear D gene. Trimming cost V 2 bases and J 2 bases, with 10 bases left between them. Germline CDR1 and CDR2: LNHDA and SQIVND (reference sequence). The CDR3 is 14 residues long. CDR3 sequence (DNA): TGTGCCAGTAGTATAAAGCCGGATACCTACGAGCAGTACTTC. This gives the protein CASSIKPDTYEQYF.

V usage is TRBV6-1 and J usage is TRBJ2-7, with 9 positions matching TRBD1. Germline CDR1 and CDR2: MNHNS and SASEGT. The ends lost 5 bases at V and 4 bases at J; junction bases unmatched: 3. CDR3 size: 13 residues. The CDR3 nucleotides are TGTGCCAGCAGTATGACAGGGGGTTACGAGCAGTACTTC. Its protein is CASSMTGGYEQYF.

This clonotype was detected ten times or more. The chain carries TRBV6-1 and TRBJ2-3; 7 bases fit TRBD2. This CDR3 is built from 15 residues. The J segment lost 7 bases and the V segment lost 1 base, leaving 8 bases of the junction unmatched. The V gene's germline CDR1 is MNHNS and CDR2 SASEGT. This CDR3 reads CASSEDWSSGHTQYF. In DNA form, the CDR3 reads TGTGCCAGCAGTGAAGATTGGTCTAGCGGCCATACGCAGTATTTT.

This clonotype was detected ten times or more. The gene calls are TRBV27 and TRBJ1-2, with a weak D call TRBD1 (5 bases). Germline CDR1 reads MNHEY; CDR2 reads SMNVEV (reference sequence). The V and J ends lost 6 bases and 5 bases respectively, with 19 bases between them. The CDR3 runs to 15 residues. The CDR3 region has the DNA TGTGCCAGCAGCAACTCTCCGACAGCACCTTATGGCTACACCTTC. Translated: CASSNSPTAPYGYTF.

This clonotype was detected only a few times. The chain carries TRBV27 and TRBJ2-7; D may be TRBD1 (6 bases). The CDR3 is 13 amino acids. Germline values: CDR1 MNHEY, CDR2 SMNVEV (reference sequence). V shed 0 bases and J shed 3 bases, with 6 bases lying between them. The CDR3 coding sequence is TGTGCCAGCAGTTTATCGGGACACTACGAGCAGTACTTC. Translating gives CASSLSGHYEQYF.

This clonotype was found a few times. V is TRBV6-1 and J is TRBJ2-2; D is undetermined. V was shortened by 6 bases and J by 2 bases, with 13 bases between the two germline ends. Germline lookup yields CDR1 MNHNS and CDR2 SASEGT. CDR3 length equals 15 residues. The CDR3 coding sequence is TGTGCCAGCAGCACCGTCTCCCTTAACACCGGGGAGCTGTTTTTT. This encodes CASSTVSLNTGELFF.

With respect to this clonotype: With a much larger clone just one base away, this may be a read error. The CDR3 loop is CSVGQGGGETQCF. CDR3 in DNA: TGCAGCGTTGGACAGGGAGGAGGAGAGACCCAGTGCTTC. The V call is TRBV29-1, the J call TRBJ2-5, with D possibly TRBD1 on 7 matching bases. The CDR3 loop spans 13 amino acids. Germline V CDR1 and CDR2: SQVTM, ANQGSEA.

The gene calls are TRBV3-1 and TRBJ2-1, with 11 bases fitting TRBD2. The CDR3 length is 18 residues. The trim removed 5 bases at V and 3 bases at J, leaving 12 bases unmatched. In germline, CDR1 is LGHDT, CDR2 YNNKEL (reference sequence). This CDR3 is CASSARLAGLSFYNEQFF. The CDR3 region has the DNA TGTGCCAGCAGCGCCAGACTAGCGGGACTCTCCTTCTACAATGAGCAGTTCTTC.

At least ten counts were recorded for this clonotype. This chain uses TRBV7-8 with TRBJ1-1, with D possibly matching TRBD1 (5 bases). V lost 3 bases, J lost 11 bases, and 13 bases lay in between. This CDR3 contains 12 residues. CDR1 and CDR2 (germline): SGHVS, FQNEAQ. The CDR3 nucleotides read TGTGCCAGCAGCTTGAACCAAGGGGAGGCTTTCTTT. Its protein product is CASSLNQGEAFF.

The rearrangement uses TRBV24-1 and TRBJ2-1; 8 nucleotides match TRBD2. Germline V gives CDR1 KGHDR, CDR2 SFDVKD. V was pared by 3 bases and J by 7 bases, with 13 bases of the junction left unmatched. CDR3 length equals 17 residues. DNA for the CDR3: TGTGCCACCAGTGATACGCGACTAGCGACGGTGGGGAATGAGCAGTTCTTC. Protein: CATSDTRLATVGNEQFF.

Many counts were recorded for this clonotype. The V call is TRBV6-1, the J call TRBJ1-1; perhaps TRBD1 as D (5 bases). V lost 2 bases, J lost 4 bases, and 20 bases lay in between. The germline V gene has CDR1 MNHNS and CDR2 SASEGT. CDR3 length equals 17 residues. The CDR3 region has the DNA TGTGCCAGCAGTGAACCCTTGGCAGGGCTGGTTAGCACTGAAGCTTTCTTT. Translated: CASSEPLAGLVSTEAFF.